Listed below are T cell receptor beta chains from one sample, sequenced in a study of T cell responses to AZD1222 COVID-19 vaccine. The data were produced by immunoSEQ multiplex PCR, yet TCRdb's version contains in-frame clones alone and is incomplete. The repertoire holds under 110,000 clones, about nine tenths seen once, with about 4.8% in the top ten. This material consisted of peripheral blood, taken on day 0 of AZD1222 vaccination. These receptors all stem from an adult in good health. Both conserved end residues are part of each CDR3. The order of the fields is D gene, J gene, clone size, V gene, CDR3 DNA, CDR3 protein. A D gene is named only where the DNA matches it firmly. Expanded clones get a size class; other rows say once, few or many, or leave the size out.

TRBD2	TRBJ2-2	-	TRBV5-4	TGTGCCAGCAGCTTAGGGGCGGGGAGGGGCACCGGGGAGCTGTTTTTT	CASSLGAGRGTGELFF
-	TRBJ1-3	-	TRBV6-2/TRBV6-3	TGTGCCAGCAGTTGGAACTCTGGAAACACCATATATTTT	CASSWNSGNTIYF
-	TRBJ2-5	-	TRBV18	TGTGCCAGCTCACCACCTCACCTGTACCAAGAGACCCAGTACTTC	CASSPPHLYQETQYF
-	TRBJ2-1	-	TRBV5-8	TGTGCCAGCAGCTCTCTCAGGCCCTCCTACAATGAGCAGTTCTTC	CASSSLRPSYNEQFF
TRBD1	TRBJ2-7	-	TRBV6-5	TGTGCCAGCAGTTACGACGGGGACAGGGCCTACGAGCAGTACTTC	CASSYDGDRAYEQYF
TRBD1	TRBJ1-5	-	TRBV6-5	TGTGCCAGCAGATCAGGGGGCGCGGGCTATCAGCCCCAGCATTTT	CASRSGGAGYQPQHF
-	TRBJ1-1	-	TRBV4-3	TGCGCCAGCAGCCAAGGGGGTGGGGCAGGGGCCGAAGCTTTCTTT	CASSQGGGAGAEAFF
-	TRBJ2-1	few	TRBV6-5	TGTGCCAGCAGTTACTCCCCAGCGGAGCCGCCGGGTGAGCAGTTCTTC	CASSYSPAEPPGEQFF
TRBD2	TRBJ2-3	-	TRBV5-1	TGCGCCAGCAGACGGCGGGAGGGCACAGATACGCAGTATTTT	CASRRREGTDTQYF
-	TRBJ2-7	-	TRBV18	TGTGCCAGCTCACCAGGGTCAGACTACGAGCAGTACTTC	CASSPGSDYEQYF
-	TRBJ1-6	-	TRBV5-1	TGCGCCAGCAGCCTCGAACATATTTCACCCCTCCACTTT	CASSLEHISPLHF
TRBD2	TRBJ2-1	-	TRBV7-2	TGTGCCAGCAGCTCCGGGACTACGCTCATCGAGCAGTTCTTC	CASSSGTTLIEQFF
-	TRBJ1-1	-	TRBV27	TGTGCCAGCAGTTTTACACGTCGATCGAACACTGAAGCTTTCTTT	CASSFTRRSNTEAFF
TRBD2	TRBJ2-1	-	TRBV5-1	TGCGCCAGCAGCGATCGGACTAGCGGGAGGGAAGGGCAGTTCTTC	CASSDRTSGREGQFF
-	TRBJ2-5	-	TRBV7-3	TGTGCCAGCAGCTTAAATTATTATGGGACCCAGTACTTC	CASSLNYYGTQYF
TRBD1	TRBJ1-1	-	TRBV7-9	TGTGCCAGCAGCGGACAGGGGTGGACTGAAGCTTTCTTT	CASSGQGWTEAFF
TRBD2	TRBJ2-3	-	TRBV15	TGTGCCACCAGCAGACTGGGACTAGCAAGCACAGATACGCAGTATTTT	CATSRLGLASTDTQYF
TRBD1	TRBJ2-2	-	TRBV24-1	TGTGCCACCAGTGATACCCGACAGGGGGACACCGGGGAGCTGTTTTTT	CATSDTRQGDTGELFF
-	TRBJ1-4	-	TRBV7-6	TGTGCCAGCAGCTTACCCTACGAAAAACTGTTTTTT	CASSLPYEKLFF
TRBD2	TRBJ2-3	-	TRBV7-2	TGTGCCAGCAGCCCGACTAGCGGGAGGCCGGGTACGCAGTATTTT	CASSPTSGRPGTQYF
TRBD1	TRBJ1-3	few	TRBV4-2	TGTGCCAGCAGCCAAGCTCGACAGGGGGTCACTGGAAACACCATATATTTT	CASSQARQGVTGNTIYF
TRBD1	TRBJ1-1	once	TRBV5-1	TGCGCCAGCACCACGACAGGGCGGACGAACACTGAAGCTTTCTTT	CASTTTGRTNTEAFF
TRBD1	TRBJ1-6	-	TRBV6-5	TGTGCCAGCAGATCAAGACAGGGCTATAATTCACCCCTCCACTTT	CASRSRQGYNSPLHF
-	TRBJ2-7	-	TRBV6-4	TGTGCCAGCAGTGGAGGGAGAGCCTACGAGCAGTACTTC	CASSGGRAYEQYF
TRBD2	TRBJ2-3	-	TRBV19	TGTGCCAGTAGTATGAGCGGGACGAGTAGAGATACGCAGTATTTT	CASSMSGTSRDTQYF
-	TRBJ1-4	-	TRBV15	TGTGCCACCAGCAGAGATGGTGGTGAAAAACTGTTTTTT	CATSRDGGEKLFF
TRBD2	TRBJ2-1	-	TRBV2	TGTGCCAGCAGTGACTGGGGACTAGCAAACAATGAGCAGTTCTTC	CASSDWGLANNEQFF
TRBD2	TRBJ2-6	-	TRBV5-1	TGCGCCAGCACCACAATGGCGGGGGCTGGGGCCAACGTCCTGACTTTC	CASTTMAGAGANVLTF
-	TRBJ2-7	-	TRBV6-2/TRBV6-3	TGTGCCAGCAGTTTCCCCTCCTACGAGCAGTACTTC	CASSFPSYEQYF
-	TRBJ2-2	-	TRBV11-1	TGTGCCAGCAGCTTATTTGGCGGGGTGAACACCGGGGAGCTGTTTTTT	CASSLFGGVNTGELFF
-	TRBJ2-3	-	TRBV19	TGTGCCAGTAGCCAGGGGTTCGGAGATACGCAGTATTTT	CASSQGFGDTQYF
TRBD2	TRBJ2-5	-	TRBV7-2	TGTGCCAGCAGCGCAGGGACTAGCTGGTGGACCCAGTACTTC	CASSAGTSWWTQYF
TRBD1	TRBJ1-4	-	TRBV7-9	TGTGCCAGCCCAGAGGGGGCAGGGGAAAAACTGTTTTTT	CASPEGAGEKLFF
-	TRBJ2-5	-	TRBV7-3	TGTGCCAGCAGCTTACAGGGGGGGAGAGAGACCCAGTACTTC	CASSLQGGRETQYF
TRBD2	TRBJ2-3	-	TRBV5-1	TGCGCCAGCAGCTTAGCGGGAGATGTAGCAGATACGCAGTATTTT	CASSLAGDVADTQYF
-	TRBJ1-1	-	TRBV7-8	TGTGCCAGCAGCCCTTTAATAGGGAACACTGAAGCTTTCTTT	CASSPLIGNTEAFF
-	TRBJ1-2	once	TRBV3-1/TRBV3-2	TGTGCCAGCAGCCAAGGGTCAGGGGACTATGGCTACACCTTC	CASSQGSGDYGYTF
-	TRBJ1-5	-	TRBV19	TGTGCCAGTAGTATAGTAACAGGGTATTCGGTCAATCAGCCCCAGCATTTT	CASSIVTGYSVNQPQHF
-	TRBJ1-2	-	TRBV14	TGTGCCAGCAGCCAAGTTCCCAGGGGAGGCTACACCTTC	CASSQVPRGGYTF
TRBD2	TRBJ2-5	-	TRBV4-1	TGCGCCAGCAGCCTGACTAGCGAGCAAGAGACCCAGTACTTC	CASSLTSEQETQYF
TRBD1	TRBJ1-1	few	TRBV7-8	TGTGCCAGCAGCTTAACTGCCAGGGGGGATACTGAAGCTTTCTTT	CASSLTARGDTEAFF
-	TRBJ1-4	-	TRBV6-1	TGTGCCAGCAGTGAAGGGGGAGCCGGGAATGAAAAACTGTTTTTT	CASSEGGAGNEKLFF
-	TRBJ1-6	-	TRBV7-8	TGTGCCAGCAGCCCCATTGCGGCAGCCTATAATTCACCCCTCCACTTT	CASSPIAAAYNSPLHF
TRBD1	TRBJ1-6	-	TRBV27	TGTGCCAGCAGATACCAACCGACAGGGGGCCCCGGGAGTTATCCCCTCCACTTT	CASRYQPTGGPGSYPLHF
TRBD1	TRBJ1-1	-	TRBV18	TGTGCCAGCTCACGGGGACAGGGGAAGGGGGCTGAAGCTTTCTTT	CASSRGQGKGAEAFF
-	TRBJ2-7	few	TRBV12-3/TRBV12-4	TGTGCCAGCAGGGGATTGGGGCCCGAGCAGTACTTC	CASRGLGPEQYF
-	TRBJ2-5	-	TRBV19	TGTGCCAGTAGTAATCGAGACGGCGGGGAGACCCAGTACTTC	CASSNRDGGETQYF
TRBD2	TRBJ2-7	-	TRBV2	TGTGCCAGCAGTGAAAGCGGACTAGCGGGAGCGGCGTACGAGCAGTACTTC	CASSESGLAGAAYEQYF
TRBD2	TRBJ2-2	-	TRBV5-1	TGCGCCAGCAGCTCGGGACTAGCGGGAATGAACGCCGGGGAGCTGTTTTTT	CASSSGLAGMNAGELFF
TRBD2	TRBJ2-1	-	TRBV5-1	TGCGCCAGCAGCTTGCAAGGGACTAGCGGGGGGCCAGTGTTCTTC	CASSLQGTSGGPVFF
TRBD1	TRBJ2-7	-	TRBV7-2	TGTGCCAGCAGCTTAGGACAGGGTGGGTACGAGCAGTACTTC	CASSLGQGGYEQYF